Listed below are T cell receptor beta chains from one sample, sequenced in a study of cytomegalovirus exposure and HLA in healthy donors. Sequencing was performed with immunoSEQ multiplex PCR; in TCRdb, only in-frame clones are kept and a portion is missing. The sample lists approximately 150,000 clones, 55% to 80% occurring once. Sequencing was done on a sample of PBMCs. These receptors were obtained from an older woman in good health and CMV-seropositive. The CDR3 runs from the conserved cysteine through the conserved F or W. D genes are given only for firm matches. Some rows mark clone size as missing; the rest say once, few, many or name a class of expanded clone.

>TRBV5-8|few|TRBJ2-7|TRBD2
TGTGCCAGCAGTCGGACTAGCGGGAGTACCTACGAGCAGTACTTC
CASSRTSGSTYEQYF
>TRBV10-3|few|TRBJ2-2|TRBD2
TGTGCCATCAGTGGTTTAGAAGCGGGAGGAGCCGGGGAGCTGTTTTTT
CAISGLEAGGAGELFF
>TRBV27|few|TRBJ2-1|.
TGTGCCAGCAGAATAACTAGCTACAATGAGCAGTTCTTC
CASRITSYNEQFF
>TRBV29-1|.|TRBJ2-1|.
TGCAGCGTCACAGGCTCCTACAATGAGCAGTTCTTC
CSVTGSYNEQFF
>TRBV19|.|TRBJ1-5|TRBD1
TGTGCCAGTAGCCTGACAGGGTCCGATCAGCCCCAGCATTTT
CASSLTGSDQPQHF
>TRBV28|.|TRBJ1-5|TRBD1
TGTGCCAGCAGTTCCAACGACAGGGGCGACAATCAGCCCCAGCATTTT
CASSSNDRGDNQPQHF
>TRBV4-2|few|TRBJ2-3|.
TGTGCCACCGAGGGGGCCTCCGGGGGACGGACAGATACGCAGTATTTT
CATEGASGGRTDTQYF
>TRBV7-2|.|TRBJ2-7|TRBD2
TGTGCCAGCAGCTTATTGTCTAGCGGGATAGGTGAGCAGTACTTC
CASSLLSSGIGEQYF
>TRBV5-4|.|TRBJ2-1|TRBD2
TGTGCCAGCAGCCTCGAGGCGGGAGTCTATGAGCAGTTCTTC
CASSLEAGVYEQFF
>TRBV7-8|.|TRBJ1-3|TRBD1
TGTGCCAGCAGCTTAGATCACAGGGGATCTGGAAACACCATATATTTT
CASSLDHRGSGNTIYF
>TRBV11-3|few|TRBJ2-7|.
TGTGCCAGCAGCTTAGGGGCGGCGGGGGAGCAGTACTTC
CASSLGAAGEQYF
>TRBV30|.|TRBJ1-1|TRBD1
TGTGCCTGGATCTGGACAGGAGGAACTGAAGCTTTCTTT
CAWIWTGGTEAFF
>TRBV9|.|TRBJ2-7|TRBD2
TGTGCCAGCAGCGCGGGAGCGGGAGAGGCGTACGAGCAGTACTTC
CASSAGAGEAYEQYF
>TRBV27|few|TRBJ1-2|.
TGTGCCAGCAGTTTATGGGCATCTAACTATGGCTACACCTTC
CASSLWASNYGYTF
>TRBV19|.|TRBJ2-3|.
TGTGCCACTCGGTCGAGGGGACACACAGATACGCAGTATTTT
CATRSRGHTDTQYF
>TRBV18|.|TRBJ1-1|.
TGTGCCAGCTCACCTGACAGCCCTGAAGCTTTCTTT
CASSPDSPEAFF
>TRBV28|.|TRBJ2-3|TRBD2
TGTGCCAGCGGGCCCCAGAAGGGGCGGCTAGCGGGAGGGCGCACAGATACGCAGTATTTT
CASGPQKGRLAGGRTDTQYF
>TRBV28|.|TRBJ2-7|TRBD2
TGTGCCAGCTCAGCGGCCGGGACTAGCGGGAATGGGCAGTACTTC
CASSAAGTSGNGQYF
>TRBV5-4|.|TRBJ1-2|.
TGTGCCAGCAGCTTGGTTTCAGGGGTGGGCTATGGCTACACCTTC
CASSLVSGVGYGYTF
>TRBV10-3|.|TRBJ2-1|TRBD2
TGTGCCATCAGACCCTCCACTGTGGTAGCGGGAGGGCCCTCGAGTAACAATGAGCAGTTCTTC
CAIRPSTVVAGGPSSNNEQFF
>TRBV30|.|TRBJ1-5|.
TGTGCCTGGATGATTTCAGTTCCCAAGAATTATAGCAATCAGCCCCAGCATTTT
CAWMISVPKNYSNQPQHF
>TRBV7-3|.|TRBJ2-3|.
TGTGCCAGCAGCTTAATAGGGCCGGTGACTAGTGGCACAGATACGCAGTATTTT
CASSLIGPVTSGTDTQYF
>TRBV10-2|few|TRBJ2-3|.
TGCGCCAGCAACGGGATTCCTAGCACAGATACGCAGTATTTT
CASNGIPSTDTQYF
>TRBV10-3|few|TRBJ2-5|TRBD2
TGTGCCACGAACCGGGGGGGGCAAGAGACCCAGTACTTC
CATNRGGQETQYF
>TRBV7-9|few|TRBJ2-3|TRBD2
TGTGCCAGCAGCCGGGGACTAGCGGGAGTCACAGATACGCAGTATTTT
CASSRGLAGVTDTQYF
>TRBV4-3|once|TRBJ1-3|.
TGCGCCAGCAGCCCCCGACAGGCGAACACCATATATTTT
CASSPRQANTIYF
>TRBV28|.|TRBJ1-1|.
TGTGCCAGCAGTTTCGTTGGGGCGGCGAACACTGAAGCTTTCTTT
CASSFVGAANTEAFF
>TRBV7-3|.|TRBJ2-3|.
TGTGCCAGCAGCTCAGGGGTCTCCACAGATACGCAGTATTTT
CASSSGVSTDTQYF
>TRBV28|few|TRBJ2-4|TRBD1
TGTGCCAGCACCGACAGGGGGCAGGCCAAAAACATTCAGTACTTC
CASTDRGQAKNIQYF
>TRBV6-5|few|TRBJ1-6|TRBD1
TGTGCCAGCAGTTACAGGGCAGGGGGGAATTCACCCCTCCACTTT
CASSYRAGGNSPLHF
>TRBV7-3|.|TRBJ2-5|.
TGTGCCAGCAGCTTAACGGGGAGGGGGGGGACCCAGTACTTC
CASSLTGRGGTQYF
>TRBV14|.|TRBJ2-7|TRBD2
TGTGCCAGCAGTCGGGGGGACCCAAACGAGCAGTACTTC
CASSRGDPNEQYF
>TRBV11-2|.|TRBJ2-3|TRBD2
TGTGCCAGCAGCCCGGGACTAGCGGGAGCCTATACCCCTACGCAGTATTTT
CASSPGLAGAYTPTQYF
>TRBV19|.|TRBJ2-7|TRBD1
TGTGCCAGTAGTATGGGACAGTCCAACTACGAGCAGTACTTC
CASSMGQSNYEQYF
>TRBV5-6|.|TRBJ2-2|.
TGTGCCAGCAGCTCACAGGGTGTGGACACCGGGGAGCTGTTTTTT
CASSSQGVDTGELFF
>TRBV2|.|TRBJ2-3|.
TGTGCCAGCAGTGAAGCGCCCCCTCGCCGCGGAGATACGCAGTATTTT
CASSEAPPRRGDTQYF
>TRBV19|few|TRBJ1-1|.
TGTGCCAGTAGTCTCCGAACACAGGGCGGGCGTGACACTGAAGCTTTCTTT
CASSLRTQGGRDTEAFF
>TRBV30|.|TRBJ2-7|TRBD1
TGTGTTCTGGACAGGGGTTTGGAGCAGTACTTC
CVLDRGLEQYF
>TRBV28|.|TRBJ2-2|.
TGTGCCAGCGAGCCGAACCCCACCGGGGAGCTGTTTTTT
CASEPNPTGELFF
>TRBV30|.|TRBJ2-2|TRBD2
TGTGCCTGGAGTAGACTAGCGGGAGGGACCGGGGAGCTGTTTTTT
CAWSRLAGGTGELFF
>TRBV11-3|.|TRBJ2-7|TRBD1
TGTGCCAGCAGCCCTTCTGGGGACAGATCCTACGAGCAGTACTTC
CASSPSGDRSYEQYF
>TRBV2|few|TRBJ1-1|TRBD1
TGTGCCAGCAGTGTGACAGGGAGTAGTACTGAAGCTTTCTTT
CASSVTGSSTEAFF
>TRBV6-5|.|TRBJ1-4|.
TGTGCCAGCAGCATTTCGGACAGCCCTAATGAAAAACTGTTTTTT
CASSISDSPNEKLFF
>TRBV5-1|.|TRBJ2-1|TRBD2
TGCGCCAGCAGCGCGACTAGCGGGAGTATTGAGCAGTTCTTC
CASSATSGSIEQFF